Below are 20 T cell receptor beta chains sequenced from a single sample in a study of T cell changes during pregnancy in multiple sclerosis. Data came from immunoSEQ multiplex PCR; TCRdb stores just in-frame clones and leaves some out. The sample lists 40,000 or so clones, about 88% seen once, with about 4% in the top ten. The specimen was CD8+ T cells from peripheral blood mononuclear cells, collected in the first trimester of pregnancy. Receptors were obtained from a female donor with multiple sclerosis, enrolled in a pregnancy study.

The chain has TRBV5-1 and TRBJ1-1; D unclear. CDR3 length: 14 residues. The germline V and J ends were trimmed by 0 bases and 1 base, with 7 bases remaining between them. The germline V gene encodes CDR1 SGHRS and CDR2 YFSETQ. In DNA form, the CDR3 reads TGCGCCAGCAGCTTGGAGTACGGGAACACTGAAGCTTTCTTT. This gives the protein CASSLEYGNTEAFF. The whole variable domain, remainder taken from reference TRBV5-1 and TRBJ1-1, is KAGVTQTPRYLIKTRGQQVTLSCSPISGHRSVSWYQQTPGQGLQFLFEYFSETQRNKGNFPGRFSGRQFSNSRSEMNVSTLELGDSALYLCASSLEYGNTEAFFGQGTRLTVV.

The V and J genes are TRBV20-1 and TRBJ2-5; D ambiguous. V lost 6 bases to trimming and J lost 7 bases, with 6 bases between them. This CDR3 has 9 amino acids. Germline CDR1 and CDR2: DFQATT and SNEGSKA (reference sequence). CDR3 coding DNA: TGCAGTGCAAAGAGGACCCAGTACTTC. The encoded protein is CSAKRTQYF.

This chain uses TRBV14 with TRBJ2-1, with TRBD2 as a possible D gene (5 bases). Germline loops: CDR1 SGHDN, CDR2 FVKESK. The CDR3 covers 17 residues. V was trimmed by 1 base and J by 0 bases, leaving 13 bases between them. The CDR3 is CASSQGLVGSSYNEQFF. CDR3 nucleotides: TGTGCCAGCAGCCAAGGTCTCGTAGGGAGCTCCTACAATGAGCAGTTCTTC.

The chain links TRBV27 to TRBJ2-5; D call uncertain. V was cut by 2 bases and J by 3 bases, with 10 bases left in between. There are 14 residues in the CDR3. The germline V gene encodes CDR1 MNHEY and CDR2 SMNVEV (reference sequence). The CDR3 region is CASSLQTAEETQYF. Here the CDR3 DNA reads TGTGCCAGCAGTTTACAGACCGCGGAAGAGACCCAGTACTTC.

The V and J genes are TRBV9 and TRBJ2-1; the D is unclear. Germline V gene data show CDR1 as SGDLS and CDR2 as YYNGEE. Deletions cut 0 bases from V and 9 bases from J, with 13 bases between. The CDR3 runs to 14 residues. The CDR3 spells CASSVGLSPREQFF. CDR3 in DNA: TGTGCCAGCAGCGTAGGTCTCAGTCCACGTGAGCAGTTCTTC.

This clone was seen only once. The J gene is TRBJ2-6, the V gene TRBV6-4, with D possibly being TRBD2 (5 bases). Germline V gives CDR1 MRHNA, CDR2 SNTAGT. The germline V and J ends were trimmed by 0 bases and 2 bases, with 11 bases remaining between them. The CDR3 runs 17 residues. The DNA for the CDR3 is TGTGCCAGCAGTGACTCAGCCGGGAATCCTGGGGCCAACGTCCTGACTTTC. This translates into CASSDSAGNPGANVLTF.

The chain is built from TRBV21-1 and TRBJ2-3; TRBD1, the table's D call, lacks a check against the DNA. TRBV21-1 is an annotated pseudogene. The CDR3 runs to 15 residues. CDR3 protein: CASSYMGQGTDTQYF. The CDR3 DNA reads as TGTGCCAGCAGCTACATGGGACAGGGGACAGATACGCAGTATTTT.

V and J are TRBV5-4 and TRBJ2-3, with D possibly matching TRBD1 (5 bases). Per germline, CDR1 SGHNT and CDR2 YYREEE (reference sequence). Trimming stripped 4 bases from V and 4 bases from J, with 16 bases between. The CDR3 sequence is 15 residues long. The chain's CDR3 is CASSRLGLPADTQYF. In nucleotides, the CDR3 is TGTGCCAGCAGCCGACTGGGGCTGCCCGCAGATACGCAGTATTTT. The whole variable domain, remainder taken from reference TRBV5-4 and TRBJ2-3, is ETGVTQSPTHLIKTRGQQVTLRCSSQSGHNTVSWYQQALGQGPQFIFQYYREEENGRGNFPPRFSGLQFPNYSSELNVNALELDDSALYLCASSRLGLPADTQYFGPGTRLTVL.

This chain uses TRBV6-5 with TRBJ1-1; D remains unclear. This CDR3 has 14 residues. V was cut by 4 bases and J by 4 bases, with 13 bases left in between. CDR1 is MNHEY and CDR2 is SVGAGI in the germline V gene. CDR3 nucleotide sequence: TGTGCCAGCAGTTTAACACCAGGATCCACTGAAGCTTTCTTT. Protein: CASSLTPGSTEAFF.

The chain carries TRBV9 and TRBJ2-7, with D perhaps matching TRBD2 (6 bases). This CDR3 is built from 15 residues. Germline V gene data show CDR1 as SGDLS and CDR2 as YYNGEE. Trimming took off 0 bases at V and 3 bases at J, with 13 bases between the two ends. The CDR3 loop reads CASSVGPTGDYEQYF. CDR3 bases: TGTGCCAGCAGCGTAGGACCTACGGGGGACTACGAGCAGTACTTC.

The genes are TRBV4-1 and TRBJ1-5, with TRBD1 identical over 10 bases. Trimming removed 3 bases from V and 5 bases from J; junction bases left unmatched: 1. CDR3 size: 14 residues. Germline values: CDR1 MGHRA, CDR2 YSYEKL. As DNA, the CDR3 is TGCGCCAGCAGCCAGACAGGGGGCGATCAGCCCCAGCATTTT. Residues: CASSQTGGDQPQHF.

This clone was seen a few times. CDR3 protein: CASSEGAGDGQETQYF. The CDR3 bases are TGTGCCAGCAGTGAAGGAGCGGGGGATGGACAAGAGACCCAGTACTTC. The chain is built from TRBV6-4 and TRBJ2-5; TRBD2 matches 8 bases. The CDR3 runs to 16 residues. CDR1 and CDR2 from the germline V gene are MRHNA and SNTAGT. V trimming: 3 bases; J trimming: 2 bases; junction bases outside the gene matches: 8.

This clone was counted ten times or more. The chain employs TRBV9 and TRBJ2-3, with 7 positions matching TRBD2. Germline V gives CDR1 SGDLS, CDR2 YYNGEE. The CDR3 runs to 16 residues. The junction had 14 bases not matched to a gene; V was cut back by 5 bases and J by 5 bases. This chain's CDR3 is CASSSPGGEILDTQYF. The CDR3 coding sequence is TGTGCCAGCAGTTCCCCTGGGGGGGAGATATTAGATACGCAGTATTTT.

The chain links TRBV5-8 to TRBJ2-3, with D perhaps matching TRBD2 (6 bases). CDR3 length: 15 residues. CDR1 is SGHTS and CDR2 is YDEGEE in the germline V gene. Trimming removed 5 bases from V and 0 bases from J, with 13 bases in between. Written as DNA, the CDR3 is TGTGCCAGCAGTCGACCGGGACTGAGCACAGATACGCAGTATTTT. Translation gives CASSRPGLSTDTQYF.

CDR3 sequence: CASSAGRSGYEQYF. CDR3 DNA: TGTGCCAGCAGCGCGGGTCGGTCGGGCTACGAGCAGTACTTC. This rearrangement joins TRBV9 to TRBJ2-7; no clear D. Germline assignment: CDR1 SGDLS and CDR2 YYNGEE. Between the trimmed V and J ends, which lost 3 bases and 3 bases, there was a span of 13 bases. The CDR3 runs to 14 residues.

The rearrangement uses TRBV2 and TRBJ2-3; TRBD2 aligns across 9 bases. The CDR3 is 16 amino acids. Germline V gene data show CDR1 as SNHLY and CDR2 as FYNNEI. The V and J ends lost 1 base and 6 bases, in that order; junction bases with no gene match: 8. CDR3 DNA sequence: TGTGCCAGCAGTGAAGTCCTAGCGGGGCTAGGGGATACGCAGTATTTT. This codes for CASSEVLAGLGDTQYF.

This clone was observed a handful of times. The V gene is TRBV27, the J gene TRBJ1-2; 8 nucleotides agree with TRBD1. Germline V CDR1 and CDR2: MNHEY, SMNVEV (reference sequence). There are 15 residues in the CDR3. Trimming took 9 bases from V and 8 from J; bases not matched to a gene: 17. The CDR3 loop is CASSLDPGGADGYTF. CDR3 bases: TGTGCCAGTTCCCTGGACCCAGGGGGCGCCGACGGCTACACCTTC.

V is TRBV11-2 and J is TRBJ2-7; D not resolved. Trimming shortened V by 4 bases and J by 4 bases, and 14 bases separated the two germline ends. CDR3 size: 14 residues. Germline loops: CDR1 SGHAT, CDR2 FQNNGV. The CDR3 sequence: CASSSDTLLYEQYF. CDR3 DNA sequence: TGTGCCAGCAGCTCTGACACCCTCCTTTACGAGCAGTACTTC.

This chain joins TRBV11-2 and TRBJ1-1, with a possible D match to TRBD1 (6 bases). CDR1 is SGHAT, CDR2 FQNNGV, per germline. The ends were cut back, 1 base at V and 8 bases at J, with 14 bases in the middle. This CDR3 comprises 14 residues. The CDR3 reads CASSLGGRREEAFF. The CDR3 nucleotides read TGTGCCAGCAGCTTAGGGGGGCGAAGGGAGGAAGCTTTCTTT.

The chain couples TRBV7-9 to TRBJ2-1, with a weak D call TRBD1 (5 bases). In germline, CDR1 is SEHNR, CDR2 FQNEAQ (reference sequence). Between the trimmed V and J ends, which lost 2 bases and 0 bases, there was a span of 11 bases. The CDR3 is made up of 16 amino acids. The CDR3 spells CASSLSGRASYNEQFF. The CDR3 nucleotides are TGTGCCAGCAGCTTATCCGGCAGGGCCTCCTACAATGAGCAGTTCTTC.